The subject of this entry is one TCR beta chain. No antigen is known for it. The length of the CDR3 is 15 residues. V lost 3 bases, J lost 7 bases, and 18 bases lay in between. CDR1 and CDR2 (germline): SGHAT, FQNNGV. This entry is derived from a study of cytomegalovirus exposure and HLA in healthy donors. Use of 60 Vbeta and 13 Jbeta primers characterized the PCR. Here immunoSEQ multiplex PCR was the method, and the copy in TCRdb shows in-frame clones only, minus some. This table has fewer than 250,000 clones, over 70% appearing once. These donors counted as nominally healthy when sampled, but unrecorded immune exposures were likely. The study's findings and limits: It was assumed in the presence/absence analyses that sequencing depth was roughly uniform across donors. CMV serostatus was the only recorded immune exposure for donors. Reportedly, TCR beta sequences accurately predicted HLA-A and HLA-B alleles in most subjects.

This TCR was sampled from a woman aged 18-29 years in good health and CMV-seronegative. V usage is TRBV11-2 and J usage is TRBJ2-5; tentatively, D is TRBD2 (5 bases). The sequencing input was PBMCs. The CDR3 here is CASSLRESWSGTQYF. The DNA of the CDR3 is TGTGCCAGCAGCTTGAGGGAGAGCTGGTCGGGGACCCAGTACTTC. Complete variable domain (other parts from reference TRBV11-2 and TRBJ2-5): EAGVAQSPRYKIIEKRQSVAFWCNPISGHATLYWYQQILGQGPKLLIQFQNNGVVDDSQLPKDRFSAERLKGVDSTLKIQPAKLEDSAVYLCASSLRESWSGTQYFGPGTRLLVL.